This TCR beta chain appears in the sequencing data of a study of T cell responses to AZD1222 COVID-19 vaccine. Study conclusions and caveats: Clonal diversity was possibly underestimated, and white British individuals and females predominated among donors. Increased Spike-specific TCR breadth and depth were observed after two AZD1222 doses.

For this clone: Its antigen remains unknown.

Germline V lookup: CDR1 MNHEY, CDR2 SMNVEV (reference sequence). V shed 4 bases and J shed 5 bases, with 8 bases lying between them. This CDR3 is 12 amino acids long. Sequencing used immunoSEQ multiplex PCR; TCRdb keeps in-frame clones, though not all of them. The data contain 95,000 to 130,000 clones, 80% to 90% of them singletons. The specimen was peripheral blood, collected on day 0 of AZD1222 vaccination. The V gene is TRBV27, the J gene TRBJ2-5; D not certain. The receptor's source is an adult in good health. CDR3 sequence reads: CASSSQEETQYF. The DNA of the CDR3 is TGTGCCAGCAGTTCCCAAGAGGAGACCCAGTACTTC.